Below, one TCR beta chain is given with its context. This sample is drawn from a study of blood T cell repertoires in COVID-19. Ages ranged from 18 to 89 years, with residence in around 24 US areas. Using immunoSEQ multiplex PCR, the repertoire was profiled, and TCRdb retains in-frame clones only, with some absent. The sample has roughly 180,000 clones, about 86% seen once. The sequence was collected from a woman aged 45 to 65 in a cohort exposed to, infected with or recovered from COVID-19 (not recorded which). The sample was PBMCs or T cells enriched from blood (not recorded which).

CDR3 sequence (DNA): TGTGCCAGCAGTCCTACATATGGGACTAGCGGGGAGGGACCCTACGAGCAGTACTTC. This codes for CASSPTYGTSGEGPYEQYF. The chain uses TRBV28 and TRBJ2-7; 13 bases fit TRBD2. Germline V gene data show CDR1 as MDHEN and CDR2 as SYDVKM. The J segment lost 2 bases and the V segment lost 5 bases, leaving 15 bases of the junction unmatched. This CDR3 has 19 residues.